This TCR beta chain was captured in a study of blood T cell repertoires in COVID-19. Study-level information: COVID-19 samples, acute and convalescent, were from the United States, Italy and Spain. T cells, B-cell-depleted T cells, or PBMCs supplied cDNA or gDNA.

The germline V and J ends were trimmed by 2 bases and 9 bases, with 14 bases remaining between them. The CDR3 length is 14 residues. Per germline, CDR1 SGHTA and CDR2 FQGTGA. Original processing notes: Estimation of nucleated cell counts was performed using reference gene primer amplification. Assay: immunoSEQ multiplex PCR; the TCRdb copy retains only in-frame clones and omits some. D and trimming were read from the DNA, whereas the V and J calls and clone size are those reported in that table. The sample has about 230,000 clones; over 75% are singletons. The sample holds one count of this clone. Sequencing used peripheral blood. The chain links TRBV7-3 to TRBJ2-1; TRBD1 is a possible D gene (6 bases). This clonotype originated in a man in his fifties with COVID-19, enrolled during active disease. CDR3 region: CASSLSAGDAEQFF. The CDR3 DNA follows: TGTGCCAGCAGCTTATCGGCAGGGGACGCTGAGCAGTTCTTC.